The 16 T cell receptor beta chains below come from one sample, sequenced in a study of shared clonotypes between healthy human individuals. Data came from immunoSEQ multiplex PCR; TCRdb stores just in-frame clones and leaves some out. The sample holds about 450,000 clones, 70% to 80% seen once. The sample taken for sequencing was PBMCs. The receptor set was obtained from a woman aged 40 to 50 in good health. Some clones in this sample may be carry-over from other donors' samples.

The chain couples TRBV5-1 to TRBJ1-5, with no clear D. The V and J ends lost 2 bases and 6 bases respectively, with 9 bases between them. The CDR3 consists of 13 residues. Germline assignment: CDR1 SGHRS and CDR2 YFSETQ. This CDR3 is CASSLTHSQPQHF. The CDR3 DNA reads as TGCGCCAGCAGCTTAACCCATAGTCAGCCCCAGCATTTT.

The chain carries TRBV9 and TRBJ2-3; no firm D call. The CDR3 is 14 amino acids. V was clipped by 2 bases and J by 4 bases, with 11 bases between them. Germline assignment: CDR1 SGDLS and CDR2 YYNGEE. CDR3 nucleotide sequence: TGTGCCAGCAGCGTTCTTCAGTTGCCAGATACGCAGTATTTT. Translation: CASSVLQLPDTQYF.

The chain combines TRBV28 with TRBJ2-2, with 11 positions matching TRBD2. After removal of 10 bases from V and 5 bases from J, the junction contained 3 bases not matched to a gene. CDR3 length: 13 residues. The germline V gene has CDR1 MDHEN and CDR2 SYDVKM. DNA of the CDR3: TGTGCCACCCGGACTAGCGGGACCGGGGAGCTGTTTTTT. This translates into CATRTSGTGELFF.

The J gene is TRBJ2-7, the V gene TRBV6-1; 8 bases agree with TRBD2. V shed 2 bases and J 8 bases; nucleotides not matched to a gene: 14. The CDR3 has 16 residues. Germline V lookup: CDR1 MNHNS, CDR2 SASEGT. The CDR3 here is CASSEFGSSGIGKQYF. CDR3 nucleotides: TGTGCCAGCAGTGAATTCGGTAGTAGCGGGATAGGTAAGCAGTACTTC.

The chain is built from TRBV6-6 and TRBJ2-7, with TRBD2 matching over 7 bases. V was pared by 0 bases and J by 6 bases, with 2 bases of the junction left unmatched. The CDR3 totals 13 residues. Germline assignment: CDR1 MNHNY and CDR2 SVGAGI (reference sequence). The CDR3 sequence: CASSYSPGGEQYF. The CDR3 DNA reads as TGTGCCAGCAGTTACTCACCGGGGGGCGAGCAGTACTTC.

Many counts were recorded for this clone. The chain has TRBV6-4 and TRBJ2-3; a weak D match, TRBD2 (5 bases). Trimming removed 2 bases from V and 1 base from J, with 10 bases in between. CDR1 MRHNA and CDR2 SNTAGT come from the germline V gene. CDR3 length equals 15 residues. CDR3 coding DNA: TGTGCCAGCAGTGACGGAGGTGGGGGCACAGATACGCAGTATTTT. It specifies CASSDGGGGTDTQYF.

The chain is built from TRBV28 and TRBJ2-2, with D maybe TRBD2 (6 bases). Germline V gives CDR1 MDHEN, CDR2 SYDVKM. The V gene lost 2 bases and the J gene lost 8 bases, with 15 bases spanning the gap. CDR3 length equals 15 residues. CDR3 nucleotide sequence: TGTGCCAGCAGTTTAATGGGGACTGGGACTGGGGAGCTGTTTTTT. Translated, it gives CASSLMGTGTGELFF.

The rearrangement links TRBV6-1 to TRBJ2-7; D is perhaps TRBD2 (6 bases). CDR1 MNHNS and CDR2 SASEGT come from the germline V gene. V was shortened by 3 bases and J by 1 base, with 22 bases between the two germline ends. This CDR3 has 18 residues. The CDR3: CASSDRHSPSAISYEQYF. Written as DNA, the CDR3 is TGTGCCAGCAGTGACAGGCATTCCCCTAGCGCGATTTCCTACGAGCAGTACTTC.

CDR3 sequence (DNA): TGTGCCTGGAGTGCTAGCGGGAGATTCAATGAGCAGTTCTTC. Translation: CAWSASGRFNEQFF. The V gene is TRBV30, the J gene TRBJ2-1, with 10 bases matching TRBD2. The CDR3 has 14 amino acids. V was clipped by 1 base and J by 6 bases; unmatched bases: 3. The germline gives CDR1 GTSNPN, CDR2 SVGIG (reference sequence).

A word on this clone: A much larger clone sits a single nucleotide away, making a read error possible. This chain uses TRBV28 with TRBJ1-2; 9 bases agree with TRBD1. The CDR3 is 16 amino acids. Germline CDR1 and CDR2: MDHEN and SYDVKM. Here the CDR3 reads CAGRSLRQGVYYGYTF. For the CDR3, the DNA is TGTGCCGGCAGATCCCTTAGACAGGGGGTTTACTATGGCTACACCTTC.

The rearrangement joins TRBV27 to TRBJ1-1; 7 nucleotides align to TRBD1. The CDR3 sequence is 13 residues long. In germline, CDR1 is MNHEY, CDR2 SMNVEV (reference sequence). The V gene end was trimmed by 2 bases and the J gene end by 5 bases; junction bases not matched to a gene: 2. The CDR3 coding sequence is TGTGCCAGCAGTTTAACAGGGGAAACTGAAGCTTTCTTT. Amino acid sequence: CASSLTGETEAFF.

The chain links TRBV5-4 to TRBJ1-1; D remains unclear. This CDR3 is built from 17 residues. CDR1 is SGHNT and CDR2 is YYREEE in the germline V gene (reference sequence). V was cut by 4 bases and J by 4 bases, with 23 bases left in between. For the CDR3, the DNA is TGTGCCAGCAGCCGCAAGCTGGATGCTCAAAGCGGCACTGAAGCTTTCTTT. Amino acids: CASSRKLDAQSGTEAFF.

This clone was seen just once. A much larger clone differs from this one at a single base, so this may be a read error. In the same sample, other DNA sequences code for this CDR3. The genes are TRBV5-4 and TRBJ2-1, with D perhaps matching TRBD2 (5 bases). Germline V lookup: CDR1 SGHNT, CDR2 YYREEE (reference sequence). V lost 2 bases and J lost 5, with 14 bases in between. The CDR3 extends over 15 amino acids. The DNA for the CDR3 is TGTGCCAGCAGCTTCGGGCTAGCCTCAAACAATGAGCAGTTCTTC. Amino acids: CASSFGLASNNEQFF.

The chain links TRBV6-1 to TRBJ2-3; unclear D gene. Germline loops: CDR1 MNHNS, CDR2 SASEGT. Trimming pared 3 bases from V and 1 base from J, leaving 5 bases between. There are 13 residues in the CDR3. CDR3 sequence reads: CASSDRGTDTQYF. CDR3 DNA sequence: TGTGCCAGCAGTGATAGAGGCACAGATACGCAGTATTTT.

This clone was found a few times. Other DNA sequences in the sample encode the same CDR3. The V call is TRBV7-9, the J call TRBJ1-2; D may be TRBD1 (6 bases). This CDR3 contains 13 residues. The germline gives CDR1 SEHNR, CDR2 FQNEAQ (reference sequence). V lost 6 bases to trimming and J lost 2 bases, with 10 bases between them. The CDR3 bases are TGTGCCAGCAGTCGGGACACCAACTATGGCTACACCTTC. Residues: CASSRDTNYGYTF.

The chain uses TRBV7-3 and TRBJ2-5; 7 bases match TRBD1. The CDR3 has 13 residues. The germline V gene has CDR1 SGHTA and CDR2 FQGTGA. Unmatched junction bases numbered 3, after V lost 5 bases and J lost 3 bases. The CDR3 sequence is CASSRDREETQYF. Written as DNA, the CDR3 is TGTGCCAGCAGCCGGGACAGAGAAGAGACCCAGTACTTC.